The clone carrying this TCR beta chain showed up just once. Its antigen is unknown. The method was immunoSEQ multiplex PCR; TCRdb's version includes in-frame clones alone and lacks a portion of them. The sample has around 150,000 clones; around 90% are singletons. This sample stems from a study of T cell responses to AZD1222 COVID-19 vaccine. Study information: Combined were second doses at about 4 or about 12 weeks. General study points: Spike-specific TCR depth and breadth grew after two AZD1222 doses. Repertoire collection took place solely once the T cell response had peaked.

Germline CDR1 and CDR2: MNHEY and SVGAGI. Trimming took 2 bases from V and 1 from J, leaving 11 bases between them. There are 15 residues in the CDR3. This sequence was found in an adult in good health. V is TRBV6-5 and J is TRBJ1-1; D is unclear. The source material was peripheral blood, sampled on day 0 of AZD1222 vaccination. The CDR3 sequence: CASSYHYSANTEAFF. The DNA of the CDR3 is TGTGCCAGCAGTTACCATTACAGCGCGAACACTGAAGCTTTCTTT.